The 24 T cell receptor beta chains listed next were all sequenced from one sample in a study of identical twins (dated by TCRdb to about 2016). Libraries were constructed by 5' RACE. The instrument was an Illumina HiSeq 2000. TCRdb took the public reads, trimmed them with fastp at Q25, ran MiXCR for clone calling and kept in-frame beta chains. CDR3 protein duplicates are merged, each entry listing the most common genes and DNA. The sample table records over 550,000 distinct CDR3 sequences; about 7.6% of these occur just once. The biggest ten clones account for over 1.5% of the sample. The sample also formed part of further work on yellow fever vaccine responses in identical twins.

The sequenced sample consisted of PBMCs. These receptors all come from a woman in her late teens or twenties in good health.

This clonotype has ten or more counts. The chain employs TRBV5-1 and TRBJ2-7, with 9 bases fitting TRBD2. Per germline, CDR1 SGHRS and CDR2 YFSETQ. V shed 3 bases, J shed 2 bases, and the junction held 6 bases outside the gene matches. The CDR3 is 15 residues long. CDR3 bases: TGCGCCAGCAGCTCACAAGCGGGAGGCCCCTACGAGCAGTACTTC. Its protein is CASSSQAGGPYEQYF.

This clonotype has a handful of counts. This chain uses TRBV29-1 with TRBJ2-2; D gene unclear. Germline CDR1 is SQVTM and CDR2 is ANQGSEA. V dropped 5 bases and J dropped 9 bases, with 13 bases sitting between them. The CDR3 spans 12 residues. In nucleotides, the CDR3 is TGCAGCGTTCATGGACCTGCACGGGAGCTGTTTTTT. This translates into CSVHGPARELFF.

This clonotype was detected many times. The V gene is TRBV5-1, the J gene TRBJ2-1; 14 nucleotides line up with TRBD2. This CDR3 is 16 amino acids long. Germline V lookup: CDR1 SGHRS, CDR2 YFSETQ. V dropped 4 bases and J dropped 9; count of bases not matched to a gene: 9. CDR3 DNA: TGCGCCAGCAGCCCGACTAGCGGGGGGGCTGGAGTTGAGCAGTTCTTC. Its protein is CASSPTSGGAGVEQFF.

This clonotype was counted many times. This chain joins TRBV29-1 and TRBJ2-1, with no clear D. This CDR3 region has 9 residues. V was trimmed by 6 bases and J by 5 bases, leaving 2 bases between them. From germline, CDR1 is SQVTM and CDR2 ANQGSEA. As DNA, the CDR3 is TGCAGCGTGAACAATGAGCAGTTCTTC. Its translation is CSVNNEQFF.

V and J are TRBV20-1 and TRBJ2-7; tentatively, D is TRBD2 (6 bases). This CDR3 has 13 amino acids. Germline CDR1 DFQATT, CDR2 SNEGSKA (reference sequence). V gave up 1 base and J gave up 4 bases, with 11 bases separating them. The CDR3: CSARGGLDYEQYF. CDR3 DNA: TGCAGTGCTAGAGGGGGACTGGATTACGAGCAGTACTTC.

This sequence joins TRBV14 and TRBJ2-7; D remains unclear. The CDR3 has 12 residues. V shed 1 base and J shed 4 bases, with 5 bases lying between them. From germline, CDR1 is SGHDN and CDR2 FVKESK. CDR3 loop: CASSQGWYEQYF. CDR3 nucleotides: TGTGCCAGCAGCCAAGGGTGGTACGAGCAGTACTTC.

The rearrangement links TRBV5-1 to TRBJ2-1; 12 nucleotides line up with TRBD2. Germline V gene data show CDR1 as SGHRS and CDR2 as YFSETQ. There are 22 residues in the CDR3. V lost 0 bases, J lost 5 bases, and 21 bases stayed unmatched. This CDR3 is CASSLEGVGSLAGGFVHNEQFF. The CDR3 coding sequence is TGCGCCAGCAGCTTGGAAGGGGTCGGCTCACTAGCGGGAGGTTTCGTCCACAATGAGCAGTTCTTC.

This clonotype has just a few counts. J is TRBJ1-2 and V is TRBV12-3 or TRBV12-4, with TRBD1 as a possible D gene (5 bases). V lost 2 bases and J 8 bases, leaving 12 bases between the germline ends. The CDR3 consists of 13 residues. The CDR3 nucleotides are TGTGCCAGCAGTTTAATTGGGGGAAGAGGCTACACCTTC. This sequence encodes CASSLIGGRGYTF.

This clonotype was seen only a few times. The CDR3 is CSARVSGPVLYNEQFF. CDR3 DNA: TGCAGTGCTAGAGTTTCCGGGCCAGTTTTGTACAATGAGCAGTTCTTC. V is TRBV20-1 and J is TRBJ2-1; unclear D gene. This CDR3 is built from 16 residues. CDR1 and CDR2 (germline): DFQATT, SNEGSKA (reference sequence). Deletions cut 1 base from V and 4 bases from J, with 17 bases between.

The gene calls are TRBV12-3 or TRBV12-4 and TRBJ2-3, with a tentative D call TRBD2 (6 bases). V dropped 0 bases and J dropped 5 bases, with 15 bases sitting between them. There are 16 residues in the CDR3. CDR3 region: CASSLAWRNSGDTQYF. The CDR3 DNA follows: TGTGCCAGCAGTTTAGCGTGGAGGAATAGCGGAGATACGCAGTATTTT.

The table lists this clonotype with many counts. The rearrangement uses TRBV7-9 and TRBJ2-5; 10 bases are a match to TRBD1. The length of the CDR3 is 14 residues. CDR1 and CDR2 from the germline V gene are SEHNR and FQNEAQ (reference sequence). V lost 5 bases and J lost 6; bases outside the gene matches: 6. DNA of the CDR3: TGTGCCAGCAGCAGACAGGGGGCCGAACAGACCCAGTACTTC. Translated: CASSRQGAEQTQYF.

The CDR3 sequence is CARRDRGQLGYTF. The CDR3 DNA is TGTGCCCGCCGGGACAGGGGGCAGTTGGGCTACACCTTC. The rearrangement uses TRBV2 and TRBJ1-2, with TRBD1 matching over 12 bases. CDR3 length: 13 residues. Germline-derived CDR1 and CDR2 are SNHLY and FYNNEI. V lost 11 bases to trimming and J lost 8 bases; unmatched junction nucleotides: 9.

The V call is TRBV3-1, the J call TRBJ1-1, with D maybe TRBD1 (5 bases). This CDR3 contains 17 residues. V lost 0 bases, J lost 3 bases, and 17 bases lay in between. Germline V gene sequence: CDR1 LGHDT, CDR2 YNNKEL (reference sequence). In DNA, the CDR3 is TGTGCCAGCAGCCAAGATGGGGGTGGGGGGGGGTACACTGAAGCTTTCTTT. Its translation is CASSQDGGGGGYTEAFF. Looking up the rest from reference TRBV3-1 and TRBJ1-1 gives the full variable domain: DTAVSQTPKYLVTQMGNDKSIKCEQNLGHDTMYWYKQDSKKFLKIMFSYNNKELIINETVPNRFSPKSPDKAHLNLHINSLELGDSAVYFCASSQDGGGGGYTEAFFGQGTRLTVV.

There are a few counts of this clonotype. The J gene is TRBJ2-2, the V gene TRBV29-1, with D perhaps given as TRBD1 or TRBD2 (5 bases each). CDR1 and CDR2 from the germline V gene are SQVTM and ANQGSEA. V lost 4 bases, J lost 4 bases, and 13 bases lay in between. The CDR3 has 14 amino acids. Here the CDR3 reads CSVAGAPGTGELFF. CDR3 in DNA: TGCAGCGTTGCCGGGGCGCCGGGCACCGGGGAGCTGTTTTTT.

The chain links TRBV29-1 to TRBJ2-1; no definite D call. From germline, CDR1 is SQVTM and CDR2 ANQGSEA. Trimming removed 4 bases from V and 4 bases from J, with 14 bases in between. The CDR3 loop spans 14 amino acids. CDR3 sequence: CSVVAEPHYNEQFF. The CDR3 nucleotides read TGCAGCGTTGTTGCGGAACCCCATTACAATGAGCAGTTCTTC.

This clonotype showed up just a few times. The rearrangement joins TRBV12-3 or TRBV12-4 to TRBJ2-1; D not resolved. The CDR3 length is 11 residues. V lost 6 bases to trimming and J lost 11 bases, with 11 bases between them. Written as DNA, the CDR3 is TGTGCCAGCAGCCCCCCAACGCAGCAGTTCTTC. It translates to CASSPPTQQFF.

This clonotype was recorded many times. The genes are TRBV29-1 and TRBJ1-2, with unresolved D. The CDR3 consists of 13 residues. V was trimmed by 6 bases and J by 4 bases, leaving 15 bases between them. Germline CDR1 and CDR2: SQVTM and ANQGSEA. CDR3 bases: TGCAGCGTCCTCGTCGGTGATAGCTATGGCTACACCTTC. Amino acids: CSVLVGDSYGYTF.

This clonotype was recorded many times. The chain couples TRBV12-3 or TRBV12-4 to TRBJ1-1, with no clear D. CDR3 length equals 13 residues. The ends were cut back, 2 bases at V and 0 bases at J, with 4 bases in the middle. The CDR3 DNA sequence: TGTGCCAGCAGTTTACAGTTGAACACTGAAGCTTTCTTT. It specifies CASSLQLNTEAFF.

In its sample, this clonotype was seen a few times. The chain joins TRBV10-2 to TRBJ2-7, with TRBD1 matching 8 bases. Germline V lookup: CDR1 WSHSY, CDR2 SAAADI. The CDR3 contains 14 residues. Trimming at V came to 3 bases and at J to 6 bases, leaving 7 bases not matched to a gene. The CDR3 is CASSEAGGSVEQYF. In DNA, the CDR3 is TGCGCCAGCAGTGAAGCAGGGGGCTCGGTCGAGCAGTACTTC.

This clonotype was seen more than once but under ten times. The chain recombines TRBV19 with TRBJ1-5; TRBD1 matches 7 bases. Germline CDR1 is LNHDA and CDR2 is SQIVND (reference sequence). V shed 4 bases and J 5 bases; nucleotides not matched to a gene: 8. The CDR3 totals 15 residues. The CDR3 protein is CASSRDSGSDQPQHF. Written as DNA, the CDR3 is TGTGCCAGTAGTAGGGACAGTGGGAGCGATCAGCCCCAGCATTTT. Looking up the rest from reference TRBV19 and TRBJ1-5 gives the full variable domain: DGGITQSPKYLFRKEGQNVTLSCEQNLNHDAMYWYRQDPGQGLRLIYYSQIVNDFQKGDIAEGYSVSREKKESFPLTVTSAQKNPTAFYLCASSRDSGSDQPQHFGDGTRLSIL.

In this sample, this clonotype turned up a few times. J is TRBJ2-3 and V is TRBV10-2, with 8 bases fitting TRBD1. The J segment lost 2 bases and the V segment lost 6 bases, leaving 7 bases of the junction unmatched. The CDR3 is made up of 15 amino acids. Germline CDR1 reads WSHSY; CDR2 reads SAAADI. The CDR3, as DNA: TGCGCCAGCAGGGCGACAGGGGCGCCCACAGATACGCAGTATTTT. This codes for CASRATGAPTDTQYF.

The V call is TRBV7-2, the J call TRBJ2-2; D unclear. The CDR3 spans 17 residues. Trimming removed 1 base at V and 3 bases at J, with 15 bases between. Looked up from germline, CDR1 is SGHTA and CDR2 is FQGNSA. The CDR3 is CASSLGIAFSHTGELFF. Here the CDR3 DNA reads TGTGCCAGCAGCTTAGGGATTGCGTTTTCGCACACCGGGGAGCTGTTTTTT.

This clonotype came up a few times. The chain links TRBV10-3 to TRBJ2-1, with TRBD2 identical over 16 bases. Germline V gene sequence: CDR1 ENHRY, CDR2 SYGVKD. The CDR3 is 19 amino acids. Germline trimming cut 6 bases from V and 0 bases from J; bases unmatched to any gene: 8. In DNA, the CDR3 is TGTGCCATCAGGGAGGCCGGGACTAGCGGGGGGGCCTCCTACAATGAGCAGTTCTTC. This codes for CAIREAGTSGGASYNEQFF.

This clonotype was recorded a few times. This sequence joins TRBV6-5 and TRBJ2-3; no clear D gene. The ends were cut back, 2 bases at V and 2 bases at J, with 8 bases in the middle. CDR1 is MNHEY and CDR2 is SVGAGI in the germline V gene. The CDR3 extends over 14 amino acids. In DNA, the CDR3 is TGTGCCAGCAGTTACGCGGCAGCCACAGATACGCAGTATTTT. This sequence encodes CASSYAAATDTQYF.